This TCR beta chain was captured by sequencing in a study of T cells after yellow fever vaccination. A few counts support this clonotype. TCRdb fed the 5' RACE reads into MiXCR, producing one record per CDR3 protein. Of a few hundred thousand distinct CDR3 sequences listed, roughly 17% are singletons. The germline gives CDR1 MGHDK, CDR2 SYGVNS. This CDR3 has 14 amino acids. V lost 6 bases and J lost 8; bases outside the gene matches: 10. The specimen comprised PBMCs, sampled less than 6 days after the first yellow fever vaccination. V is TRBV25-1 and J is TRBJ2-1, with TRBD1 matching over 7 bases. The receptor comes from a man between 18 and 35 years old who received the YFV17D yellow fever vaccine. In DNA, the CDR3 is TGTGCCAGCAGCTTTTTGACAGGGATCGATGAGCAGTTCTTC. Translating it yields CASSFLTGIDEQFF.